The sample holds many counts of the clone carrying this T cell receptor beta chain. CDR3 size: 14 residues. Germline CDR1 SEHNR, CDR2 FQNEAQ (reference sequence). Trimming took 5 bases from V and 3 from J, leaving 13 bases between them. Next came a second PCR, run for about 7 to 12 cycles, which used a sample-barcoded 5' primer along with a J-beta primer mix. TCRdb re-analysed the 5' RACE reads in MiXCR, keeping a single row per CDR3 protein. The repertoire holds fewer than 950,000 distinct CDR3 sequences, roughly 40% seen once, with 10% to 15% in the top ten. The data belong to a study of blood T cells in healthy people across ages. Turning to the study itself: Researchers report that template switching captured about one barcoded beta molecule per two T cells.

Every donor contributed 8 to 10 milliliters of peripheral blood by blood draw. Isolated per sample were at least 7 million PBMCs. The rearrangement uses TRBV7-9 and TRBJ1-2; D gene unclear. The sequence was obtained from a man aged 18 to 29 in good health. The sample taken for sequencing was blood. CDR3 bases: TGTGCCAGCAGCCCTCGGCCAGACGACTATGGCTACACCTTC. This codes for CASSPRPDDYGYTF. Full variable domain (missing parts from reference TRBV7-9 and TRBJ1-2): DTGVSQNPRHKITKRGQNVTFRCDPISEHNRLYWYRQTLGQGPEFLTYFQNEAQLEKSRLLSDRFSAERPKGSFSTLEIQRTEQGDSAMYLCASSPRPDDYGYTFGSGTRLTVV.